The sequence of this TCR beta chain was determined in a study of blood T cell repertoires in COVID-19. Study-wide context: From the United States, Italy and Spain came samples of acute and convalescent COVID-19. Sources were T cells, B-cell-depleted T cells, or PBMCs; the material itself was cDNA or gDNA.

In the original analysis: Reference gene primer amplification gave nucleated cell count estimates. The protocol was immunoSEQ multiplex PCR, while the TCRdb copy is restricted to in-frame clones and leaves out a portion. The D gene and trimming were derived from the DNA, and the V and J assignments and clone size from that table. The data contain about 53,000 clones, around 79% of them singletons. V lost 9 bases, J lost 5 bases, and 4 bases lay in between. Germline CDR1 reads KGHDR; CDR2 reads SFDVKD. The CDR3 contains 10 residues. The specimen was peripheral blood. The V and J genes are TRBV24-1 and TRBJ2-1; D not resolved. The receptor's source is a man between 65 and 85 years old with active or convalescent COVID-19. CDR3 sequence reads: CATGDNEQFF. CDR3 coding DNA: TGTGCCACCGGAGACAATGAGCAGTTCTTC.